This T cell receptor beta chain is drawn from a study of tumor-infiltrating lymphocytes in oesophageal squamous cell carcinoma. This clonotype was found once. J was trimmed by 4 bases and V by 1 base; bases with no gene match: 8. The CDR3 contains 17 residues. Germline V CDR1 and CDR2: SGHTA, FQGTGA. TCRdb processed the PCR reads anew with MiXCR; each CDR3 protein has one entry. The data show 15,000 to 20,000 distinct CDR3 sequences, with 44% seen just once and about 42% held by the top ten. V gene TRBV7-3 combines with J gene TRBJ2-5; 11 nucleotides agree with TRBD2. Sequencing was done on a sample of blood. The sequence derives from a female donor with esophageal squamous cell carcinoma. This chain's CDR3 is CASSLNSGRAGRETQYF. The CDR3 region has the DNA TGTGCCAGCAGCTTAAATAGCGGGAGGGCCGGGAGAGAGACCCAGTACTTC. The full variable domain, in which reference TRBV7-3 and TRBJ2-5 provide the parts outside the CDR3, is GAGVSQTPSNKVTEKGKYVELRCDPISGHTALYWYRQSLGQGPEFLIYFQGTGAADDSGLPNDRFFAVRPEGSVSTLKIQRTERGDSAVYLCASSLNSGRAGRETQYFGPGTRLLVL.